Listed here is a single T cell receptor (gamma chain). Its matching antigen is unknown. This CDR3 is also generated by other DNA sequences in the sample. This record comes from a study of Vδ1+ human thymocytes. Sequences come from RNA converted to cDNA by reverse transcription. Pooled V-gene forward primers with one constant-region reverse primer generated the CDR3 amplicons by multiplex PCR. TCRdb reanalysed the multiplex PCR reads via CATT. The data hold tens of thousands of gamma-chain clones, with around 13% observed a single time. General observations from the study: Thymic delta-chain repertoires held approximately 20% Vdelta2 sequences and few Vdelta3, despite high sort purity. Thymic TRG and TRD repertoires appeared highly polyclonal.

V lost 0 bases to trimming and J lost 4 bases; unmatched junction nucleotides: 3. Looked up from germline, CDR1 is EGSTGY and CDR2 is YDSYTSSV. The CDR3 runs 13 residues. Alphabeta T cells were depleted, then CD3+ Vdelta1+ Vdelta2- thymocytes were FACS-sorted. The sample taken for sequencing was Vdelta1+ gamma-delta thymocytes from the thymus. Subset indicated: FACS-sorted CD3+ TCRalphabeta- TCRVdelta1+ TCRVdelta2- thymocytes. The chain uses TRGV4 and TRGJ1 or TRGJ2. The source is a child under two years old who had congenital heart surgery. The CDR3 is CATWDGRYYKKLF. DNA for the CDR3: TGTGCCACCTGGGATGGGAGATATTATAAGAAACTCTTT.